This T cell receptor beta chain was recovered during a study of shared clonotypes between healthy human individuals (dated by TCRdb to between 2020 and 2021). With respect to the entire study: The cohort included three men and a couple of women between 18 and 49 years of age. For each donor, CD4 naive and CD4 memory were each run on three plates, CD8 naive on two plates, and CD8 memory on one plate. The study deeply sequenced blood TCR repertoires of 5 or 6 healthy adults to estimate repertoire size and the extent of clonotype sharing between individuals. Different laboratories and diverse techniques were used to prepare libraries and sequence TCR repertoires, to increase sequencing depth and limit assay-specific biases. Per donor, leukapheresis produced somewhere between about 0.94 and 9 billion PBMCs.

Comments on this clone: Its antigen is currently not known. Within one base of it there is no much larger clone, and no base qualities were kept.

Using the deep immunoSEQ assay, multiplex PCR amplified TCR CDR3 regions from genomic DNA. Extracted genomic DNA from each cell subset was spread evenly across all wells of several immunoSEQ 96-well plates, with each plate serving as a replicate. For sorted subsets, each replicate PCR was loaded with 200 ng genomic DNA, equivalent to roughly 30,000 T cell genomes. Purified libraries were measured with a Qubit 3.0 fluorometer, size-checked on a Bioanalyzer 2100, and measured again with the KAPA Library Quantification kit. Every immunoSEQ 96-well plate was sequenced on a separate single-read 150-cycle Illumina NextSeq 550 flow cell. Under the source paper's analysis protocol: Because only junctional sequences without quality scores were contained in the immunoSEQ output, filtering matching that applied to full-length reads could not be performed. Sequences were annotated with PyIR, a Python wrapper for IgBLAST v1.9, and V/J genes and CDR3 were assigned using IMGT germline references. Reads with weak V/J assignments (E-value above 1e-6), missing CDR3, stop codons, out-of-frame junctions, or ambiguous translated residues were removed. V3J clonotypes were defined by identical inferred V gene, J gene, and CDR3 amino acid sequence. The percentage overlap between two repertoires was calculated by dividing the number of shared unique clonotypes by the size of the smaller repertoire. Richness of each repertoire was evaluated using RTK rarefaction, the Chao1 estimator, and Recon v2.1 estimates of unobserved clonotypes. For all TCRbeta clonotypes obtained by the gDNA method from a handful of donors, generation probabilities were computed with OLGA. Drawn from immuneACCESS, this table holds only the in-frame rearrangements with V and J called that TCRdb kept. Clones are partly lost; checked studies trace under half to an unresolved V gene and leave the rest unexplained. Clone size and V and J calls were adopted from that table, with D and trimming inferred from the DNA. The sample data list about 960,000 clones, and around three quarters of these were observed just once. The top ten constitute about 1.5% of the sample.

CDR1 and CDR2 (SGHDN, FVKESK) derive from the germline V gene. V and J lose 4 bases and 2 bases, and a span of 12 bases separates them. Its CDR3 holds 14 amino acids, cysteine through phenylalanine. The DNA shown is the 42-base CDR3, in frame from base 1. Broad study findings and their caveats: The genetic and exposure-history diversity represented was limited by the small number of donors. Only blood was sampled, and tissue TCR repertoires likely differ from those in blood. Rarefaction of sorted-subset datasets indicated incomplete sequencing despite the large sequencing depth. Naive subsets generally had larger estimated clonotype richness than memory subsets did. Based on pairwise subsampling, the degree of clonotype sharing among donors was expected to be affected by sequencing depth. Compared with non-shared clonotypes, clonotypes shared by all four sorted-subset donors had higher generation probabilities. Sharing across a few donors was observed for about 5% of naive CD4, 3% to 4% of naive CD8, 2% to 2.5% of memory CD4, and about 0.4% of memory CD8 clonotypes.

Healthy HIV-negative adults with no recently reported acute infections or vaccinations were included as donors. Every donor was a Caucasian adult residing in Nashville, Tennessee, USA. CD4+ T cells were enriched by magnetic negative selection; naive cells were then positively selected on CD45RA, and the negative fraction formed the memory subset. Blood was obtained by leukapheresis, after which PBMCs were separated by Ficoll-Histopaque density gradient centrifugation and cryopreserved in liquid nitrogen vapor phase. Purity and quantity of every magnetically sorted T cell population were checked by analytical flow cytometry. Genomic DNA was isolated from every sorted fraction and measured by UV absorbance on a Nanodrop 2000c.

This receptor was obtained from a young man in good health. The rearrangement combines TRBV14 with TRBJ2-7; confidence is insufficient to name the D gene. Sequencing was carried out using memory CD4+ T cells sorted from blood. The cell subset or site label, read with the paper, signifies: CD45RA-negative fraction. The encoded CDR3 is CASSLEQGPYEQYF. At the DNA level, the sequence is TGTGCCAGCAGCCTCGAACAAGGTCCCTACGAGCAGTACTTC.